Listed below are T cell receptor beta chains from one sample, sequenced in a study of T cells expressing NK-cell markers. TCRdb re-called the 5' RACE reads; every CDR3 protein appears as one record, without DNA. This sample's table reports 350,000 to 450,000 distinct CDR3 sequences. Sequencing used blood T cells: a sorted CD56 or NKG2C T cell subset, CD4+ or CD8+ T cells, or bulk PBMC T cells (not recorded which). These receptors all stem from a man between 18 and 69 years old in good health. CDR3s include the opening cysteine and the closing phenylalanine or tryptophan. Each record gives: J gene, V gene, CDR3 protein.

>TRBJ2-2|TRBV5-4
CASSSFGQGGYTGELFF
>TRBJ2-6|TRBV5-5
CASSLTAGGVSGANVLTF
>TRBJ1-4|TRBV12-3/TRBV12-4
CASSGFGTGGEKLFF
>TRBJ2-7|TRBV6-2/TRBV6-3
CASTMGQGSYEQYF
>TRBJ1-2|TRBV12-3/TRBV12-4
CASSLEGALRNGYTF
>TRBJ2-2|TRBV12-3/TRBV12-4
CASRERGGRTGELFF
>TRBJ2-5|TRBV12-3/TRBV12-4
CASKAGQGKETQYF
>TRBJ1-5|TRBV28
CASSLVGASLNQPQHF
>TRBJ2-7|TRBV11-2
CASSSGTGVGEQYF
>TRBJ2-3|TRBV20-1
CSAGRTSGTDTQYF
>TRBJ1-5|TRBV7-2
CASSSKGQANQPQHF
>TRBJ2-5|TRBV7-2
CASSFGVGPQETQYF
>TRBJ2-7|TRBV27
CASSPSRLLLNEQYF
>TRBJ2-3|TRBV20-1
CSARPPGGISTQYF
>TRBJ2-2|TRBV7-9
CASSATQGRAGELFF
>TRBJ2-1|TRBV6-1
CASSPLASYNEQFF
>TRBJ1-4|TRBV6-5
CASRYQVAGNEKLFF
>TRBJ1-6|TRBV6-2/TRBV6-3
CASRTWGSSYNSPLHF
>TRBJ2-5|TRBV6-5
CASSTGDRVMETQYF
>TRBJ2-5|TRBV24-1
CATSEPSGIQETQYF
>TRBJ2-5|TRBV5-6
CASSSGGVKTQYF
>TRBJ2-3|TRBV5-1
CASKAGPYGPDTQYF
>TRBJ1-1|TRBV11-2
CASIKSGAPVAFF
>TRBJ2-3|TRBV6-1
CASSEAFGSDTQYF
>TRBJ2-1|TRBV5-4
CASSLTSGVKNEQFF
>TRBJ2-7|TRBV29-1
CSGKISYEQYF
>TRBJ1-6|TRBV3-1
CASSQGRGGSPLHF
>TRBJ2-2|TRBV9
CASSVLAGNPSANTGELFF
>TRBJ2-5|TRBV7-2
CASTRQGSGETQYF
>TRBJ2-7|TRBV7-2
CASSFTGRAYEQYF
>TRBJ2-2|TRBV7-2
CASSLRGVGTGELFF
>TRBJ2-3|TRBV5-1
CASSSRGGSTDTQYF
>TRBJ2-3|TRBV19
CASTSLAGTTDTQYF
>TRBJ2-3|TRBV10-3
CAISEGGPGDTQYF
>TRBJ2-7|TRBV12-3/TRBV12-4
CASSTGLAGGRREQYF
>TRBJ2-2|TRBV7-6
CASSFPSGGPNPGPGELFF
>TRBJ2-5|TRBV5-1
CASSLARTSDIQETQYF
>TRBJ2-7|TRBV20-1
CSARSGTNYEQYF
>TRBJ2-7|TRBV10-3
CAISESPAFYEQYF
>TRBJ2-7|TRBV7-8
CASSSRDRGPLGQYF
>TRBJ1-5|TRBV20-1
CSVREGSGNQPQHF
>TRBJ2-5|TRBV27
CASRRPGTSGGAGGTQYF